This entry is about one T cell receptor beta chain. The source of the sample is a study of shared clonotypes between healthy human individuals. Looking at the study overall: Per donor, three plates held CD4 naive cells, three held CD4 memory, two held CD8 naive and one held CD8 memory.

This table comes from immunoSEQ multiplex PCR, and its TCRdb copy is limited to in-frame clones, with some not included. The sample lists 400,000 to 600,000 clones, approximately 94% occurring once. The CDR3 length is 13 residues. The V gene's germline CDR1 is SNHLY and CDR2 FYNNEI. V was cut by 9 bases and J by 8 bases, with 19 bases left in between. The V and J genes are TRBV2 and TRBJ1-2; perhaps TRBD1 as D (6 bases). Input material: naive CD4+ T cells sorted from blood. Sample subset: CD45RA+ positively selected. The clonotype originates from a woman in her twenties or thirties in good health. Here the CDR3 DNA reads TGTGCCAGGCGGGGGGCAGGGCGGAACGGCTACACCTTC. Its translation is CARRGAGRNGYTF.